This T cell receptor beta chain was sequenced during a study of cytotoxic CD8 clonotypes in ibrutinib-treated CLL. The germline V gene has CDR1 SGHTA and CDR2 FQGTGA. This CDR3 region has 16 residues. The V gene lost 2 bases and the J gene lost 10 bases, with 18 bases spanning the gap. TCRdb's table, derived via immunoSEQ multiplex PCR, lists solely in-frame clones and lacks some. The table includes about 16,000 clones, about two thirds detected once. V usage is TRBV7-3 and J usage is TRBJ1-6; D is possibly TRBD1 (6 bases). This sequence originates from a human donor with chronic lymphocytic leukemia. This specimen consisted of PBMCs, obtained before ibrutinib treatment. The CDR3 sequence is CASSLGSGGPHSPLHF. Here the CDR3 DNA reads TGTGCCAGCAGCTTAGGATCTGGGGGCCCACACTCACCCCTCCACTTT.